The T cell receptor beta chain described here comes from a study of T cell repertoires in cytomegalovirus infection. On the study more broadly: The public TCR beta signatures pointed to both CMV infection and matching HLA type.

Study-wide findings and caveats: Adding up the frequency of public TCR beta families identified people who carried CMV plus the relevant HLA. Dominant in the ex vivo response were TCR beta clonotypes restricted by HLA-C and specific for CMV.

This clonotype occurred many times. Its target is not known. TCRdb fed the reads into MiXCR, producing one record per CDR3 protein. This sample has around 170,000 distinct CDR3 sequences, with roughly a sixth found just once. The CDR3 covers 14 residues. Germline CDR1 reads SGHKS; CDR2 reads YYEKEE (reference sequence). Trimming removed 4 bases from V and 3 bases from J, with 14 bases in between. The V gene is TRBV5-5, the J gene TRBJ2-7; D might be TRBD1 (5 bases). This TCR was recovered from a human donor in good health (CMV status not recorded). Some clones in this sample may be carry-over from other donors' samples. The sequencing input was CD8+ T cells from PBMCs. CDR3 DNA sequence: TGTGCCAGCAGCCCCCGGCAGGGAAGCTACGAGCAGTACTTC. It is translated as CASSPRQGSYEQYF.